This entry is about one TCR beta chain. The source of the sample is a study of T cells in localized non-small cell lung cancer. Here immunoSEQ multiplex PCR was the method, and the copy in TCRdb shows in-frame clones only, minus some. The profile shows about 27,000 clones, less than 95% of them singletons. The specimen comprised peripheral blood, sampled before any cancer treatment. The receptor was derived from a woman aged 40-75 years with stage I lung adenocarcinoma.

The CDR3 bases are TGTGCCAGCAGCGCCTCCGGGACTAGCGGGAGGCACTCCTACAATGAGCAGTTCTTC. It encodes CASSASGTSGRHSYNEQFF. The chain recombines TRBV7-2 with TRBJ2-1, with 15 bases identical to TRBD2. This CDR3 has 19 residues. V lost 5 bases, J lost 0 bases, and 8 bases stayed unmatched. Looked up from germline, CDR1 is SGHTA and CDR2 is FQGNSA.